These 17 T cell receptor beta chains originate from one sample sequenced in a study of cytomegalovirus exposure and HLA in healthy donors. The PCR used 60 Vbeta and 13 Jbeta primers. Clones were sequenced by immunoSEQ multiplex PCR, and TCRdb holds only the in-frame ones, with some missing. The table shows over 150,000 clones, with about four fifths occurring only once. Sequenced: PBMCs. The receptors originated from a man aged 50 or older in good health and CMV-seropositive.

This chain connects TRBV5-1 to TRBJ1-5; TRBD1 agrees at 8 bases. The V gene end was trimmed by 4 bases and the J gene end by 5 bases; junction bases not matched to a gene: 2. CDR1 is SGHRS, CDR2 YFSETQ, per germline. This CDR3 region has 13 residues. CDR3 sequence (DNA): TGCGCCAGCAGCATACAGGGGGATCAGCCCCAGCATTTT. As protein: CASSIQGDQPQHF.

This clone appeared a single time. The chain carries TRBV11-3 and TRBJ2-2, with TRBD1 as a possible D gene (5 bases). The CDR3 is made up of 15 amino acids. Germline assignment: CDR1 SGHNT and CDR2 YENEEA. Trimming removed 3 bases at V and 4 bases at J, with 12 bases between. The CDR3 reads CASSFKGSGTGELFF. For the CDR3, the DNA is TGTGCCAGCAGCTTCAAGGGGTCGGGCACCGGGGAGCTGTTTTTT.

The chain recombines TRBV7-8 with TRBJ2-3; 9 nucleotides line up with TRBD2. The germline gives CDR1 SGHVS, CDR2 FQNEAQ. This CDR3 comprises 14 residues. V dropped 2 bases and J dropped 4; count of bases not matched to a gene: 1. Here the CDR3 DNA reads TGTGCCAGCAGCTTAATAGCGGGGGCAGATACGCAGTATTTT. Amino acids: CASSLIAGADTQYF.

The chain recombines TRBV11-1 with TRBJ2-1, with 9 bases lining up with TRBD2. V gave up 5 bases and J gave up 4 bases; unmatched junction bases: 6. Germline CDR1 SGHAT, CDR2 FQDESV (reference sequence). This CDR3 is 15 amino acids long. CDR3 bases: TGTGCCAGCAGCCCTTTTAGCGGGGGTTACAATGAGCAGTTCTTC. Amino acid sequence: CASSPFSGGYNEQFF. Based on the CDR3 plus reference TRBV11-1 and TRBJ2-1, the full variable domain is EAEVAQSPRYKITEKSQAVAFWCDPISGHATLYWYRQILGQGPELLVQFQDESVVDDSQLPKDRFSAERLKGVDSTLKIQPAELGDSAMYLCASSPFSGGYNEQFFGPGTRLTVL.

This chain links TRBV18 with TRBJ2-3; TRBD2 matches 8 bases. CDR3 length: 17 amino acids. J gave up 2 bases and V 3 bases, and 10 bases lay outside the gene matches. The germline V gene has CDR1 KGHSH and CDR2 LQKENI. The CDR3 loop reads CASSPFLRGVDTDTQYF. CDR3 DNA sequence: TGTGCCAGCTCACCTTTTCTGCGGGGGGTAGACACAGATACGCAGTATTTT.

This clone was found a few times. This chain links TRBV6-1 with TRBJ1-2; no clear D gene. Trimming removed 2 bases from V and 0 bases from J, with 10 bases in between. The CDR3 consists of 15 residues. Germline CDR1 is MNHNS and CDR2 is SASEGT. CDR3 DNA sequence: TGTGCCAGCAGTGAACTTGACGGAGCTAACTATGGCTACACCTTC. It encodes CASSELDGANYGYTF.

On this clone: One end of the junction does not line up with germline, which may come from a read error. This sequence joins TRBV7-2 and TRBJ2-4, with a tentative D call TRBD1 (5 bases). Germline V gene data show CDR1 as SGHTA and CDR2 as FQGNSA. The CDR3 contains 8 residues. The CDR3 here is CASSPGQF. Here the CDR3 DNA reads TGTGCCAGCAGCCCCGGACAATTC. The full variable domain, completed using reference TRBV7-2 and TRBJ2-4, is GAGVSQSPSNKVTEKGKDVELRCDPISGHTALYWYRQSLGQGLEFLIYFQGNSAPDKSGLPSDRFSAERTGGSVSTLTIQRTQQEDSAVYLCASSPGQFGAGTRLSVL.

About this clone: Its ends do not fully match the called genes, so a read error is possible. The chain employs TRBV6-5 and TRBJ2-3, with 8 bases identical to TRBD1. The CDR3 consists of 12 residues. The germline CDR1 and CDR2 sequences are MNHEY and SVGAGI. Here the CDR3 reads CASSSTGTGALF. In nucleotides, the CDR3 is TGTGCCAGCAGTTCAACCGGGACAGGCGCACTATTT.

This clone was recorded a few times. The rearrangement uses TRBV7-9 and TRBJ1-3; D call uncertain. Germline CDR1 and CDR2: SEHNR and FQNEAQ (reference sequence). The V and J ends lost 4 bases and 8 bases respectively, with 15 bases between them. There are 14 residues in the CDR3. The CDR3, as DNA: TGTGCCAGCAGCTCAGACGGCAGACGGGACACCATATATTTT. As protein: CASSSDGRRDTIYF.

The chain uses TRBV5-8 and TRBJ2-5, with D possibly being TRBD2 (5 bases). CDR1 and CDR2 from the germline V gene are SGHTS and YDEGEE. This CDR3 contains 14 residues. Trimming left V 3 bases short and J 2 bases short, with 11 bases between. CDR3 amino acids: CASSSRRGQETQYF. CDR3 coding DNA: TGTGCCAGCAGCTCCCGGCGCGGGCAAGAGACCCAGTACTTC.

The genes are TRBV6-5 and TRBJ1-4; D gene ambiguous. This CDR3 spans 14 amino acids. V gave up 6 bases and J gave up 5 bases, with 13 bases separating them. Germline-derived CDR1 and CDR2 are MNHEY and SVGAGI. CDR3 loop: CASRRPGNNEKLFF. In DNA form, the CDR3 reads TGTGCCAGCAGGCGCCCGGGGAACAATGAAAAACTGTTTTTT.

CDR3 in amino acids: CASQGPANNEQFF. CDR3 nucleotide sequence: TGTGCCAGTCAGGGGCCAGCAAACAATGAGCAGTTCTTC. The chain uses TRBV11-3 and TRBJ2-1; tentative D call: TRBD1 (6 bases). Trimming stripped 9 bases from V and 5 bases from J, with 14 bases between. The CDR3 is 13 amino acids. Germline V gene lookup returns CDR1 SGHNT and CDR2 YENEEA.

The chain uses TRBV6-5 and TRBJ1-6, with 7 bases lining up with TRBD1. The CDR3 has 14 amino acids. Trimming removed 7 bases from V and 7 bases from J; junction bases left unmatched: 7. Germline V gene sequence: CDR1 MNHEY, CDR2 SVGAGI. CDR3 sequence: CASNNRDRNSPLHF. The CDR3 coding sequence is TGTGCCAGCAATAACCGGGACAGAAATTCACCCCTCCACTTT.

This sequence joins TRBV7-2 and TRBJ2-3; D is unresolved. This CDR3 is built from 17 residues. Trimming took off 2 bases at V and 1 base at J, with 16 bases between the two ends. Germline CDR1 and CDR2: SGHTA and FQGNSA. The CDR3: CASSLRLGQVRTDTQYF. CDR3 sequence (DNA): TGTGCCAGCAGCTTACGTCTGGGCCAGGTTCGCACAGATACGCAGTATTTT.

V and J are TRBV28 and TRBJ2-4; 9 bases map to TRBD2. Germline loops: CDR1 MDHEN, CDR2 SYDVKM. The trim removed 2 bases at V and 8 bases at J, leaving 13 bases unmatched. The CDR3 consists of 17 residues. The CDR3 nucleotides read TGTGCCAGCAGTTTAGGGGGAGGGGCGGGAGGGGAGGACATTCAGTACTTC. Translating gives CASSLGGGAGGEDIQYF. The entire variable domain, with the rest obtained from reference TRBV28 and TRBJ2-4, is as follows: DVKVTQSSRYLVKRTGEKVFLECVQDMDHENMFWYRQDPGLGLRLIYFSYDVKMKEKGDIPEGYSVSREKKERFSLILESASTNQTSMYLCASSLGGGAGGEDIQYFGAGTRLSVL.

This chain joins TRBV18 and TRBJ2-5; 7 positions agree with TRBD2. CDR3 length: 14 residues. CDR1 KGHSH and CDR2 LQKENI come from the germline V gene. V lost 1 base and J lost 5; bases outside the gene matches: 4. CDR3 nucleotide sequence: TGTGCCAGCTCACCACGTGCGGGAGAGGAGACCCAGTACTTC. It translates to CASSPRAGEETQYF.

The chain employs TRBV19 and TRBJ2-4, with TRBD1 matching over 7 bases. The CDR3 runs 14 residues. After removal of 5 bases from V and 5 bases from J, the junction contained 6 bases not matched to a gene. Per the germline V gene, CDR1 is LNHDA and CDR2 is SQIVND (reference sequence). The CDR3 coding sequence is TGTGCCAGTAGTCCTCGACAGGGCGAAAACATTCAGTACTTC. Translating it yields CASSPRQGENIQYF. The full variable domain, rest sourced from reference TRBV19 and TRBJ2-4, is DGGITQSPKYLFRKEGQNVTLSCEQNLNHDAMYWYRQDPGQGLRLIYYSQIVNDFQKGDIAEGYSVSREKKESFPLTVTSAQKNPTAFYLCASSPRQGENIQYFGAGTRLSVL.